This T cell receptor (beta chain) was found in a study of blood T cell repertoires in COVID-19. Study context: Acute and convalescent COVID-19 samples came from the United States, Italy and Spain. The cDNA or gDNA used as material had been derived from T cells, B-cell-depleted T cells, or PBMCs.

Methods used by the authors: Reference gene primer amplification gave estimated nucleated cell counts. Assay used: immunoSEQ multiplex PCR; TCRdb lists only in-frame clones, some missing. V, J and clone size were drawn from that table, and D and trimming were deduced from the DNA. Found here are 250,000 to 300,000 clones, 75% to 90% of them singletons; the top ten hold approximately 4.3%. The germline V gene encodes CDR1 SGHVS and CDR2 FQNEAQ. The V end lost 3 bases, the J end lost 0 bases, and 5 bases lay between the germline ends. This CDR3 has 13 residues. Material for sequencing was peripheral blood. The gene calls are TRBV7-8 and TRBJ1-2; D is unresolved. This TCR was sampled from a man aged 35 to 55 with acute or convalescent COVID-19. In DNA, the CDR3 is TGTGCCAGCAGCTTGGACTCTAACTATGGCTACACCTTC. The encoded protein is CASSLDSNYGYTF.